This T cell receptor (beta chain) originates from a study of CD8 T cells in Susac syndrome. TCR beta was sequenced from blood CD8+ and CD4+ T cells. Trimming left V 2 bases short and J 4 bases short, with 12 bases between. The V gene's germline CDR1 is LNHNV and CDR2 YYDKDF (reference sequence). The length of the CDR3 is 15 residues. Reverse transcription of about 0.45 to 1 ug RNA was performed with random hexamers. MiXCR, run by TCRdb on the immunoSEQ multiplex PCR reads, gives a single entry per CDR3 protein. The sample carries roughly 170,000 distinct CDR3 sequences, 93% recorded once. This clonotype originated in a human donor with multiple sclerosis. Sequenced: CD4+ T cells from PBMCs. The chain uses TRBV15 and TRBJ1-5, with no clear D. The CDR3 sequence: CATSRSPGVNQPQHF. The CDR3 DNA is TGTGCCACCAGCAGAAGCCCGGGCGTAAATCAGCCCCAGCATTTT.